These 28 T cell receptor beta chains originate from one sample sequenced in a study of blood T cell repertoires in COVID-19. The method was immunoSEQ multiplex PCR; TCRdb's version includes in-frame clones alone and lacks a portion of them. The sample has over 150,000 clones, roughly 84% seen once. Sequenced sample: PBMCs or T cells enriched from blood (not recorded which). All receptors come from a woman aged 45-60 years who had recovered from COVID-19.

The rearrangement uses TRBV4-1 and TRBJ2-3; 11 bases map to TRBD2. The CDR3 contains 16 residues. Looked up from germline, CDR1 is MGHRA and CDR2 is YSYEKL. The V segment lost 4 bases and the J segment 3 bases; nucleotides outside the gene matches: 6. The CDR3 coding sequence is TGCGCCAGCAGCCCACTCACTAGCGGGAGAACAGATACGCAGTATTTT. This encodes CASSPLTSGRTDTQYF.

The chain is built from TRBV18 and TRBJ2-7; 10 nucleotides align to TRBD2. Per the germline V gene, CDR1 is KGHSH and CDR2 is LQKENI. CDR3 length: 16 amino acids. Trimming removed 1 base from V and 0 bases from J; junction bases left unmatched: 3. This chain's CDR3 is CASSPQTSGTSYEQYF. CDR3 nucleotides: TGTGCCAGCTCACCACAAACTAGCGGGACCTCCTACGAGCAGTACTTC. Supplemented by reference TRBV18 and TRBJ2-7, the full variable domain reads NAGVMQNPRHLVRRRGQEARLRCSPMKGHSHVYWYRQLPEEGLKFMVYLQKENIIDESGMPKERFSAEFPKEGPSILRIQQVVRGDSAAYFCASSPQTSGTSYEQYFGPGTRLTVT.

The CDR3 protein is CAYSASSPYNEQFF. The CDR3 nucleotides are TGTGCCTACAGTGCGTCTAGCCCCTACAATGAGCAGTTCTTC. The chain links TRBV7-9 to TRBJ2-1; possible D gene TRBD2, 5 bases. V was shortened by 11 bases and J by 2 bases, with 16 bases between the two germline ends. CDR1 and CDR2 (germline): SEHNR, FQNEAQ (reference sequence). The CDR3 covers 14 residues.

Here the CDR3 DNA reads TGTGCCAGCAGCCCCGGCCTAGCGCAATACGAGCAGTACTTC. This sequence encodes CASSPGLAQYEQYF. V is TRBV9 and J is TRBJ2-7, with D possibly TRBD2 on 6 matching bases. V was cut by 4 bases and J by 4 bases, with 15 bases left in between. From germline, CDR1 is SGDLS and CDR2 YYNGEE. The CDR3 sequence is 14 residues long.

V gene TRBV7-2 combines with J gene TRBJ1-1, with 10 nucleotides matching TRBD1. The CDR3 extends over 14 amino acids. V gave up 5 bases and J gave up 5 bases; unmatched junction bases: 5. Germline V gene sequence: CDR1 SGHTA, CDR2 FQGNSA. The CDR3 protein is CASSRGQGGTEAFF. The CDR3, as DNA: TGTGCCAGCAGCAGAGGACAGGGGGGAACTGAAGCTTTCTTT.

The chain is built from TRBV27 and TRBJ1-5; TRBD1 agrees at 9 bases. The CDR3 totals 16 residues. V lost 5 bases and J lost 4; bases outside the gene matches: 9. CDR1 is MNHEY, CDR2 SMNVEV, per germline (reference sequence). The CDR3 here is CASSPTDRGKNQPQHF. The CDR3 nucleotides read TGTGCCAGCAGTCCGACCGACAGGGGGAAGAATCAGCCCCAGCATTTT.

The chain couples TRBV7-3 to TRBJ2-3; D is undetermined. The CDR3 sequence is 11 residues long. Trimming cost V 5 bases and J 2 bases, with 2 bases left between them. Germline V gene lookup returns CDR1 SGHTA and CDR2 FQGTGA. The CDR3 DNA reads TGTGCCAGCAGCCTCACAGATACGCAGTATTTT. Translated, it gives CASSLTDTQYF.

This rearrangement joins TRBV28 to TRBJ1-4, with D tentatively TRBD1 (5 bases). This CDR3 has 15 amino acids. Germline V lookup: CDR1 MDHEN, CDR2 SYDVKM. V was trimmed by 1 base and J by 2 bases, leaving 8 bases between them. Here the CDR3 reads CASSLSGGTNEKLFF. In nucleotides, the CDR3 is TGTGCCAGCAGTTTATCGGGGGGGACTAATGAAAAACTGTTTTTT.

This chain connects TRBV29-1 to TRBJ2-1; D is unresolved. The V gene's germline CDR1 is SQVTM and CDR2 ANQGSEA. Trimming took off 3 bases at V and 9 bases at J, with 9 bases between the two ends. The CDR3 consists of 11 residues. The CDR3 protein is CSVDSGPEQFF. The CDR3 nucleotides are TGCAGCGTTGATTCGGGTCCTGAGCAGTTCTTC.

The rearrangement links TRBV28 to TRBJ1-3; D remains ambiguous. Between the trimmed V and J ends, which lost 6 bases and 0 bases, there was a span of 12 bases. Germline V gives CDR1 MDHEN, CDR2 SYDVKM. This CDR3 has 15 amino acids. This CDR3 is CASRLSGASGNTIYF. CDR3 bases: TGTGCCAGCAGGCTTTCAGGCGCCTCTGGAAACACCATATATTTT.

This clone turned up a few times. The chain has TRBV5-1 and TRBJ2-1; 8 nucleotides agree with TRBD2. The CDR3 consists of 17 residues. Per germline, CDR1 SGHRS and CDR2 YFSETQ. With 0 bases clipped from V and 4 bases from J, the junction kept 9 bases outside the gene matches. The CDR3 reads CASSLGAGGPTYNEQFF. CDR3 bases: TGCGCCAGCAGCTTGGGTGCGGGAGGACCAACTTACAATGAGCAGTTCTTC.

V and J are TRBV5-6 and TRBJ2-4; 7 nucleotides agree with TRBD1. Unmatched junction bases numbered 7, after V lost 1 base and J lost 0 bases. The CDR3 contains 17 residues. Germline V gene sequence: CDR1 SGHDT, CDR2 YYEEEE. CDR3 sequence (DNA): TGTGCCAGCAGCTTGACAGGGGAAGGACTAGCCAAAAACATTCAGTACTTC. Its protein product is CASSLTGEGLAKNIQYF.

This clone showed up just a few times. V gene TRBV28 combines with J gene TRBJ2-7, with D tentatively TRBD2 (5 bases). The CDR3 loop spans 15 amino acids. Trimming stripped 3 bases from V and 0 bases from J, with 12 bases between. Germline CDR1 and CDR2: MDHEN and SYDVKM. This chain's CDR3 is CASSFVAGPSYEQYF. The CDR3 DNA follows: TGTGCCAGCAGTTTTGTGGCGGGCCCCTCCTACGAGCAGTACTTC.

The CDR3 here is CASSPGTGGNADTQYF. CDR3 nucleotides: TGCGCCAGCAGCCCCGGGACAGGGGGCAATGCAGATACGCAGTATTTT. The chain uses TRBV4-3 and TRBJ2-3; 12 bases match TRBD1. Per the germline V gene, CDR1 is LGHNA and CDR2 is YSLEER. V shed 4 bases and J 4 bases; nucleotides not matched to a gene: 6. The CDR3 is 16 residues long.

The CDR3, as DNA: TGTGCCAGCAGCGTAGCCGACTCGGCTGGAAACACCATATATTTT. The encoded protein is CASSVADSAGNTIYF. The V call is TRBV9, the J call TRBJ1-3; D gene unclear. The length of the CDR3 is 15 residues. Trimming took 0 bases from V and 2 from J, leaving 9 bases between them. CDR1 SGDLS and CDR2 YYNGEE come from the germline V gene.

The V call is TRBV18, the J call TRBJ1-5; possibly TRBD1 for D (5 bases). The CDR3 runs to 14 residues. V lost 6 bases and J 3 bases, leaving 12 bases between the germline ends. CDR1 and CDR2 (germline): KGHSH, LQKENI. The CDR3 spells CASSEGWDNQPQHF. In DNA, the CDR3 is TGTGCCAGCTCGGAGGGGTGGGACAATCAGCCCCAGCATTTT.

CDR3 sequence: CASSFGPTRAGELFF. CDR3 DNA: TGCGCCAGCAGCTTTGGTCCAACCCGCGCCGGGGAGCTGTTTTTT. The V and J genes are TRBV5-1 and TRBJ2-2, with unresolved D. V was clipped by 2 bases and J by 6 bases, with 14 bases between them. CDR1 and CDR2 (germline): SGHRS, YFSETQ. CDR3 length: 15 amino acids.

This clone is medium-sized within its sample. Other nucleotide sequences in the sample specify the same CDR3. The chain carries TRBV4-3 and TRBJ2-7, with D maybe TRBD2 (6 bases). The V gene's germline CDR1 is LGHNA and CDR2 YSLEER. Trimming shortened V by 0 bases and J by 3 bases, and 12 bases separated the two germline ends. The CDR3 runs to 15 residues. CDR3 in DNA: TGCGCCAGCAGCCAAGACCGGGACTCACGCTACGAGCAGTACTTC. Its translation: CASSQDRDSRYEQYF.

The gene calls are TRBV5-6 and TRBJ1-5; D perhaps matches TRBD1 (5 bases). The CDR3 spans 15 residues. V shed 3 bases and J shed 3 bases, with 13 bases lying between them. The germline CDR1 and CDR2 sequences are SGHDT and YYEEEE. Here the CDR3 reads CASSSRQKYNQPQHF. The DNA of the CDR3 is TGTGCCAGCAGCTCACGACAGAAATACAATCAGCCCCAGCATTTT.

The rearrangement joins TRBV6-5 to TRBJ2-1; 9 positions match TRBD1. Trimming took 7 bases from V and 7 from J; bases not matched to a gene: 2. This CDR3 has 12 amino acids. Germline CDR1 reads MNHEY; CDR2 reads SVGAGI. The chain's CDR3 is CASTGQGNEQFF. CDR3 nucleotide sequence: TGTGCCAGCACGGGACAGGGAAATGAGCAGTTCTTC.

The V call is TRBV5-1, the J call TRBJ1-6, with no clear D. The germline CDR1 and CDR2 sequences are SGHRS and YFSETQ. The CDR3 is made up of 16 amino acids. V was shortened by 0 bases and J by 7 bases, with 14 bases between the two germline ends. CDR3 sequence reads: CASSLDGLSANSPLHF. The CDR3 DNA reads TGCGCCAGCAGCTTGGATGGGCTAAGTGCGAATTCACCCCTCCACTTT.

This rearrangement joins TRBV24-1 to TRBJ2-3, with a tentative D call TRBD2 (5 bases). Germline loops: CDR1 KGHDR, CDR2 SFDVKD. CDR3 size: 13 residues. Trimming removed 7 bases from V and 4 bases from J, with 11 bases in between. The CDR3 sequence is CATRPTTADTQYF. The CDR3 region has the DNA TGTGCCACCAGGCCGACTACCGCAGATACGCAGTATTTT.

This sequence joins TRBV27 and TRBJ1-2; 10 bases agree with TRBD1. The CDR3 covers 13 residues. Germline V CDR1 and CDR2: MNHEY, SMNVEV (reference sequence). Losses at the gene ends were 9 bases for V and 2 bases for J; bases not matched to a gene: 3. For the CDR3, the DNA is TGTGCCAGTCGACAGGGGGCGAACTATGGCTACACCTTC. Encoded protein: CASRQGANYGYTF.

The rearrangement uses TRBV19 and TRBJ1-2; 10 bases are a match to TRBD1. This CDR3 region has 14 residues. J lost 1 base, V lost 6 bases, and 2 bases had no gene match. Germline V gene lookup returns CDR1 LNHDA and CDR2 SQIVND (reference sequence). The CDR3 nucleotides read TGTGCCAGTAGAGGACAGGGGGGTAACTATGGCTACACCTTC. Protein sequence: CASRGQGGNYGYTF.

The chain carries TRBV11-2 and TRBJ2-1; no firm D call. Trimming left V 3 bases short and J 0 bases short, with 9 bases between. Germline values: CDR1 SGHAT, CDR2 FQNNGV. CDR3 length equals 15 residues. CDR3 DNA: TGTGCCAGCAGCTTCTCTGCGAGCTCCTACAATGAGCAGTTCTTC. It specifies CASSFSASSYNEQFF. Together with reference TRBV11-2 and TRBJ2-1, the CDR3 gives the full variable domain: EAGVAQSPRYKIIEKRQSVAFWCNPISGHATLYWYQQILGQGPKLLIQFQNNGVVDDSQLPKDRFSAERLKGVDSTLKIQPAKLEDSAVYLCASSFSASSYNEQFFGPGTRLTVL.

The chain carries TRBV6-1 and TRBJ1-5; TRBD1 matches 9 bases. Germline-derived CDR1 and CDR2 are MNHNS and SASEGT. This CDR3 is 17 amino acids long. The J segment lost 1 base and the V segment lost 2 bases, leaving 6 bases of the junction unmatched. CDR3 residues: CASSEWGQGTSNQPQHF. CDR3 DNA sequence: TGTGCCAGCAGTGAATGGGGACAGGGAACAAGCAATCAGCCCCAGCATTTT.

This chain links TRBV5-4 with TRBJ2-1; D perhaps matches TRBD2 (8 bases). Germline assignment: CDR1 SGHNT and CDR2 YYREEE (reference sequence). V was pared by 5 bases and J by 9 bases, with 24 bases between. The CDR3 spans 16 residues. CDR3 sequence: CASSFPGLGGLGEQFF. The CDR3 nucleotides are TGTGCCAGCAGTTTTCCGGGACTAGGGGGCCTTGGTGAGCAGTTCTTC.

The chain links TRBV19 to TRBJ2-1, with D maybe TRBD1 (6 bases). The length of the CDR3 is 15 residues. Germline CDR1 LNHDA, CDR2 SQIVND (reference sequence). Trimming took 3 bases from V and 4 from J, leaving 13 bases between them. CDR3 nucleotide sequence: TGTGCCAGTAGTATCTCAGGGGTCGATTACAATGAGCAGTTCTTC. Translated: CASSISGVDYNEQFF.